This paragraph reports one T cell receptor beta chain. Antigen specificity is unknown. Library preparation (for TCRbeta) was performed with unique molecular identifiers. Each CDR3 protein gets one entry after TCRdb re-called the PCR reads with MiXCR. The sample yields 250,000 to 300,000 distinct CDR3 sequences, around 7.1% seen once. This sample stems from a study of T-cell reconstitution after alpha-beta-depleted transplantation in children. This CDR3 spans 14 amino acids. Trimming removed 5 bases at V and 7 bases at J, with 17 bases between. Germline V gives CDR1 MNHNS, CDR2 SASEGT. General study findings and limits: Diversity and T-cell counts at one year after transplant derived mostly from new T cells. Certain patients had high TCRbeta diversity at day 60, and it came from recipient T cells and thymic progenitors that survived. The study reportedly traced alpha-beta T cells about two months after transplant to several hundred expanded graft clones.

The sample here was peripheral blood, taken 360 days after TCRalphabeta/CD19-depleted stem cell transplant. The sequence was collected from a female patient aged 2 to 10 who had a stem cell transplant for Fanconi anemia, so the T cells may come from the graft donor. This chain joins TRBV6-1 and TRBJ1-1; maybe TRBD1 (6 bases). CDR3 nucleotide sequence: TGTGCCAGCAGTAAACAGGGTGGGGAAGGTGAAGCTTTCTTT. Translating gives CASSKQGGEGEAFF.